One sample yielded the 32 T cell receptor beta chains listed below, sequenced in a study of T cells in Graves' hyperthyroidism and ophthalmopathy. TCR beta CDR3 regions were amplified from RNA transcripts. The HTBI primer set drove a first-round RT-PCR of the TCR CDR3. TCRdb re-derived calls from the multiplex PCR reads in MiXCR, one entry per CDR3 protein. Of about 690,000 distinct CDR3 sequences listed, approximately 15% are singletons. Sequencing was performed on blood. These receptors all stem from a man in his fifties with Graves' hyperthyroidism.

There are many counts of this clonotype. The V gene is TRBV10-3, the J gene TRBJ2-7, with 9 bases that match TRBD2. V lost 4 bases and J lost 4; bases outside the gene matches: 8. Germline lookup yields CDR1 ENHRY and CDR2 SYGVKD. This CDR3 region has 15 residues. CDR3 residues: CAISVYQREVYEQYF. The CDR3 DNA sequence: TGTGCCATCAGTGTCTACCAGCGGGAGGTATACGAGCAGTACTTC.

This clonotype was seen ten or more times. The V call is TRBV7-9, the J call TRBJ1-1; D perhaps matches TRBD1 (5 bases). Trimming cost V 7 bases and J 1 base, with 10 bases left between them. CDR1 and CDR2 (germline): SEHNR, FQNEAQ (reference sequence). The CDR3 has 13 residues. CDR3 loop: CASTVTENTEAFF. CDR3 DNA sequence: TGTGCCAGCACCGTGACAGAGAACACTGAAGCTTTCTTT.

This clonotype was seen more than once but under ten times. This chain uses TRBV3-1 with TRBJ2-7; D is unresolved. The CDR3 totals 12 residues. Germline V CDR1 and CDR2: LGHDT, YNNKEL (reference sequence). Trimming took 0 bases from V and 4 from J, leaving 4 bases between them. CDR3 nucleotide sequence: TGTGCCAGCAGCCAAGAGAAGTACGAGCAGTACTTC. It translates to CASSQEKYEQYF.

The gene calls are TRBV10-3 and TRBJ2-2; the D is unclear. V was pared by 5 bases and J by 5 bases, with 6 bases between. Germline V lookup: CDR1 ENHRY, CDR2 SYGVKD. CDR3 length: 12 amino acids. The CDR3 nucleotides read TGTGCCATCAGTTCACCGACCGGGGAGCTGTTTTTT. Translation: CAISSPTGELFF.

This clonotype was seen at least ten times. This chain joins TRBV9 and TRBJ2-2, with 7 nucleotides matching TRBD2. Germline V CDR1 and CDR2: SGDLS, YYNGEE. The CDR3 sequence is 15 residues long. Losses at the gene ends were 4 bases for V and 6 bases for J; bases not matched to a gene: 9. The CDR3 spells CASSPLAAHAGELFF. For the CDR3, the DNA is TGTGCCAGCAGCCCCCTAGCGGCCCACGCCGGGGAGCTGTTTTTT. Full variable domain (missing parts from reference TRBV9 and TRBJ2-2): DSGVTQTPKHLITATGQRVTLRCSPRSGDLSVYWYQQSLDQGLQFLIQYYNGEERAKGNILERFSAQQFPDLHSELNLSSLELGDSALYFCASSPLAAHAGELFFGEGSRLTVL.

This clonotype was counted ten times or more. The chain links TRBV27 to TRBJ2-1; D is possibly TRBD1 (5 bases). V lost 7 bases, J lost 0 bases, and 10 bases lay in between. The CDR3 covers 14 residues. Per the germline V gene, CDR1 is MNHEY and CDR2 is SMNVEV (reference sequence). This CDR3 reads CASTRGVSYNEQFF. The DNA of the CDR3 is TGTGCCAGCACTAGGGGCGTCTCCTACAATGAGCAGTTCTTC.

Worth noting for this clonotype: At one end, the junction sequence differs from germline, possibly due to a read error. The genes are TRBV3-1 and TRBJ2-2; a possible D gene is TRBD2 (6 bases). The CDR3 consists of 14 residues. Germline CDR1 and CDR2: LGHDT and YNNKEL (reference sequence). This chain's CDR3 is CASSQSINTGGLFF. CDR3 nucleotides: TGTGCCAGCAGCCAAAGCATAAACACCGGGGGGCTGTTTTTT.

Turning to this clonotype: With a much larger clone just one base away, this may be a read error. V is TRBV11-2 and J is TRBJ2-2, with a weak D call TRBD2 (5 bases). Germline assignment: CDR1 SGHAT and CDR2 FQNNGV. This CDR3 is built from 13 residues. The CDR3 region has the DNA TGTGCCAGCAGCGTCGTTGTCACCGGGGAGCTGTTATTT. Residues: CASSVVVTGELLF.

This clonotype was counted only a few times. The chain uses TRBV4-1 and TRBJ2-5, with 13 positions matching TRBD2. This CDR3 has 18 residues. Losses at the gene ends were 5 bases for V and 4 bases for J; bases not matched to a gene: 13. The V gene's germline CDR1 is MGHRA and CDR2 YSYEKL. The CDR3 reads CASSLDLTSGRPGETQYF. The CDR3 nucleotides are TGCGCCAGCAGCTTAGACCTGACTAGCGGGAGGCCGGGAGAGACCCAGTACTTC.

This clonotype has ten or more counts. CDR3 nucleotide sequence: TGTGCCAGCAGTTCTACAGGGGTCGTCGAGCAGTACTTC. Protein product: CASSSTGVVEQYF. The chain is built from TRBV28 and TRBJ2-7; 7 bases fit TRBD1. CDR1 MDHEN and CDR2 SYDVKM come from the germline V gene. CDR3 size: 13 residues. V lost 4 bases, J lost 6 bases, and 6 bases stayed unmatched.

The chain carries TRBV27 and TRBJ2-7; perhaps TRBD2 as D (5 bases). CDR1 is MNHEY and CDR2 is SMNVEV in the germline V gene (reference sequence). The CDR3 runs 14 residues. Trimming pared 6 bases from V and 2 bases from J, leaving 14 bases between. CDR3 residues: CASRGRGFAYEQYF. As DNA, the CDR3 is TGTGCCAGCAGAGGCAGAGGGTTCGCCTACGAGCAGTACTTC.

This clonotype was observed at least ten times. The chain carries TRBV2 and TRBJ2-7; TRBD1 is a possible D gene (6 bases). The CDR3 covers 13 residues. The V and J ends lost 5 bases and 3 bases respectively, with 11 bases between them. CDR1 is SNHLY, CDR2 FYNNEI, per germline. The CDR3 DNA reads TGTGCCAGCAGTATACAGGGTATCTACGAGCAGTACTTC. Protein product: CASSIQGIYEQYF.

The CDR3 here is CASSQDGGIGSYEQYF. The CDR3 bases are TGCGCCAGCAGCCAAGACGGCGGGATAGGCTCCTACGAGCAGTACTTC. This chain links TRBV4-1 with TRBJ2-7; tentative D call: TRBD2 (6 bases). The CDR3 has 16 amino acids. Trimming shortened V by 0 bases and J by 0 bases, and 12 bases separated the two germline ends. Germline assignment: CDR1 MGHRA and CDR2 YSYEKL.

The DNA for the CDR3 is TGCGCCAGCAGGTCGGGGGAGTCTAGCACAGATACGCAGTATTTT. It encodes CASRSGESSTDTQYF. The rearrangement joins TRBV10-2 to TRBJ2-3; D is possibly TRBD2 (6 bases). Germline values: CDR1 WSHSY, CDR2 SAAADI. Trimming cost V 6 bases and J 0 bases, with 13 bases left between them. The CDR3 totals 15 residues.

This clonotype was seen repeatedly, ten times or more. The V and J genes are TRBV14 and TRBJ1-6; D uncertain. The CDR3 is made up of 17 amino acids. Germline CDR1 is SGHDN and CDR2 is FVKESK. Trimming took 4 bases from V and 15 from J, leaving 28 bases between them. Here the CDR3 DNA reads TGTGCCAGCAGCCCCCGTGGGGTCGGGCCCCGGGAGGAATACCTCCACTTT. Its protein product is CASSPRGVGPREEYLHF.

This clonotype was observed many times. V is TRBV12-3 or TRBV12-4 and J is TRBJ1-1; TRBD1 agrees at 9 bases. Germline trimming cut 4 bases from V and 5 bases from J; bases unmatched to any gene: 17. The CDR3 spans 18 residues. The CDR3 protein is CASSSSTGTGILGTEAFF. The CDR3 region has the DNA TGTGCCAGCAGTTCCTCCACCGGGACAGGGATCCTTGGGACTGAAGCTTTCTTT.

This clonotype appeared a few times. The chain has TRBV12-5 and TRBJ1-2; tentatively, D is TRBD1 (5 bases). The ends were cut back, 1 base at V and 7 bases at J, with 13 bases in the middle. Per the germline V gene, CDR1 is LGHNT and CDR2 is FRNRAP. This CDR3 is built from 14 residues. CDR3 amino acids: CASGLEGSISGYTF. The CDR3 DNA follows: TGTGCTAGTGGTTTGGAGGGGAGTATCTCTGGCTACACCTTC.

CDR3 sequence (DNA): TGCGCCAGCAGCCAGCGTGGGGGGGCGCCGAATACAGATACGCAGTATTTT. It yields the protein CASSQRGGAPNTDTQYF. This chain uses TRBV4-1 with TRBJ2-3; D may be TRBD2 (7 bases). Germline V lookup: CDR1 MGHRA, CDR2 YSYEKL. V was clipped by 3 bases and J by 3 bases, with 19 bases between them. The CDR3 consists of 17 residues.

This chain uses TRBV18 with TRBJ2-7, with D unresolved. CDR3 length: 13 residues. The germline V gene encodes CDR1 KGHSH and CDR2 LQKENI. The germline V and J ends were trimmed by 2 bases and 0 bases, with 5 bases remaining between them. CDR3 amino acids: CASSPINSYEQYF. As DNA, the CDR3 is TGTGCCAGCTCACCAATAAACTCCTACGAGCAGTACTTC.

In this sample, this clonotype turned up many times. V is TRBV28 and J is TRBJ2-3, with D hard to call. Germline V lookup: CDR1 MDHEN, CDR2 SYDVKM. The ends were cut back, 4 bases at V and 2 bases at J, with 7 bases in the middle. The CDR3 has 13 residues. CDR3 in amino acids: CASSSGFTDTQYF. Written as DNA, the CDR3 is TGTGCCAGCAGTTCCGGGTTCACAGATACGCAGTATTTT.

This clonotype came up many times. Here the CDR3 reads CASSPSAGDYEQYF. The CDR3 DNA sequence: TGTGCCAGCTCACCGTCCGCAGGGGACTACGAGCAGTACTTC. The chain recombines TRBV18 with TRBJ2-7; weak D call: TRBD1 (6 bases). Germline V gene data show CDR1 as KGHSH and CDR2 as LQKENI. This CDR3 comprises 14 residues. Between the trimmed V and J ends, which lost 3 bases and 3 bases, there was a span of 12 bases.

This clonotype was counted ten times or more. The J gene is TRBJ2-1, the V gene TRBV6-2 or TRBV6-3; D gene uncertain. V was trimmed by 1 base and J by 1 base, leaving 8 bases between them. Germline-derived CDR1 and CDR2 are MNHEY and SVGEGT. The CDR3 length is 15 residues. CDR3 coding DNA: TGTGCCAGCAGTTACTGGGGTCAGTCCTACAATGAGCAGTTCTTC. Translated: CASSYWGQSYNEQFF.

CDR3 nucleotide sequence: TGCAGTGCTGTTAAGACAGCCCAAGAGACCCAGTACTTC. Translating gives CSAVKTAQETQYF. The genes are TRBV20-1 and TRBJ2-5, with D possibly matching TRBD1 (5 bases). V shed 5 bases and J shed 1 base, with 11 bases lying between them. Germline V gene data show CDR1 as DFQATT and CDR2 as SNEGSKA (reference sequence). The CDR3 is 13 amino acids.

This clonotype was recorded many times. The V call is TRBV28, the J call TRBJ2-1, with 12 nucleotides matching TRBD2. Trimming cost V 6 bases and J 9 bases; bases outside gene matches: 9. The CDR3 sequence is 15 residues long. Germline V gene data show CDR1 as MDHEN and CDR2 as SYDVKM. The CDR3 region is CASSMTSGSRCEQFF. The CDR3, as DNA: TGTGCCAGCAGCATGACTAGCGGGAGCCGGTGTGAGCAGTTCTTC.

The V and J genes are TRBV12-3 or TRBV12-4 and TRBJ2-4, with D possibly TRBD1 on 6 matching bases. V gave up 2 bases and J gave up 8 bases, with 7 bases separating them. The CDR3 sequence is 12 residues long. The CDR3 nucleotides are TGTGCCAGCAGTTTACAGGGGTACATTCAGTACTTC. Translating it yields CASSLQGYIQYF.

On this clonotype itself: This could be a read error, since a much larger clone is one nucleotide away. The CDR3 carries no conserved terminal phenylalanine or tryptophan, so it likely arises from a read error. The chain combines TRBV7-2 with TRBJ2-3, with D possibly being TRBD1 or TRBD2 (5 bases each). CDR1 SGHTA and CDR2 FQGNSA come from the germline V gene. This CDR3 has 17 amino acids. Trimming took off 2 bases at V and 2 bases at J, with 17 bases between the two ends. DNA of the CDR3: TGTGCCAGCAGCTTATCGTTAGGGGCGGGCTACACAGATACGCAGTATTGT. Translating gives CASSLSLGAGYTDTQYC.

This clonotype was counted many times. The chain recombines TRBV10-3 with TRBJ2-1; tentative D call: TRBD2 (6 bases). CDR1 and CDR2 (germline): ENHRY, SYGVKD. CDR3 length equals 16 residues. Trimming pared 2 bases from V and 2 bases from J, leaving 13 bases between. The CDR3 protein is CAISEPGTDAYNEQFF. In nucleotides, the CDR3 is TGTGCCATCAGTGAGCCTGGGACTGATGCCTACAATGAGCAGTTCTTC.

This clonotype turned up a few times. The chain links TRBV2 to TRBJ2-7, with a possible D match to TRBD1 (6 bases). Trimming took off 6 bases at V and 6 bases at J, with 18 bases between the two ends. This CDR3 is built from 14 residues. CDR1 and CDR2 from the germline V gene are SNHLY and FYNNEI. CDR3 amino acids: CASRGAGAVREQYF. CDR3 in DNA: TGTGCCAGCAGGGGGGCGGGCGCGGTCCGCGAGCAGTACTTC.

At least ten counts were recorded for this clonotype. V and J are TRBV7-6 and TRBJ2-5; D is undetermined. This CDR3 is built from 15 residues. The germline gives CDR1 SGHVS, CDR2 FNYEAQ. The germline V and J ends were trimmed by 5 bases and 2 bases, with 15 bases remaining between them. The CDR3 coding sequence is TGTGCCAGCAGCCGTCTGGTGGGCATACAAGAGACCCAGTACTTC. Translation: CASSRLVGIQETQYF. The whole variable domain, remainder taken from reference TRBV7-6 and TRBJ2-5, is GAGVSQSPRYKVTKRGQDVALRCDPISGHVSLYWYRQALGQGPEFLTYFNYEAQQDKSGLPNDRFSAERPEGSISTLTIQRTEQRDSAMYRCASSRLVGIQETQYFGPGTRLLVL.

In its sample, this clonotype was seen a few times. The chain links TRBV6-2 or TRBV6-3 to TRBJ2-2; D is possibly TRBD1 (5 bases). This CDR3 spans 14 amino acids. Trimming removed 10 bases from V and 7 bases from J, with 19 bases in between. Germline loops: CDR1 MNHEY, CDR2 SVGEGT. The CDR3 DNA follows: TGTGCCACCCTCCCTTACGAAGGACACGGGGAGCTGTTTTTT. Amino acids: CATLPYEGHGELFF.

Note on this clonotype: One junction end disagrees with the germline gene, perhaps due to a read error. This chain links TRBV7-2 with TRBJ1-3, with D uncertain. The CDR3 has 15 amino acids. Germline CDR1 is SGHTA and CDR2 is FQGNSA. In DNA form, the CDR3 reads TGTGCCAGCAGCTTAGCTCTGGGATCTGGAAACACCACATATTTT. Its translation is CASSLALGSGNTTYF.

The sample holds many counts of this clonotype. The gene calls are TRBV12-3 or TRBV12-4 and TRBJ1-1, with a possible D match to TRBD1 (5 bases). V lost 3 bases and J 4 bases, leaving 12 bases between the germline ends. This CDR3 contains 14 residues. The CDR3 DNA sequence: TGTGCCAGCAGTTTTAGCAGGGAAGGCACTGAAGCTTTCTTT. Translating gives CASSFSREGTEAFF.